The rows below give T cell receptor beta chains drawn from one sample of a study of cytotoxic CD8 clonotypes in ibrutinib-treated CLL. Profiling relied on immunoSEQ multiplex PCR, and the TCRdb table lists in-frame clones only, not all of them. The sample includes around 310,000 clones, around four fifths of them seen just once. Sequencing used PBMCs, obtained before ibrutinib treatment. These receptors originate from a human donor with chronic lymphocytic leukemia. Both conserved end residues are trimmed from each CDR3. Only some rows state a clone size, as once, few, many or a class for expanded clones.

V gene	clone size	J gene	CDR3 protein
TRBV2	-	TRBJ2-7	ASRDAIEY
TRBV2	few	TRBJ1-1	ASKTGRWTEAF
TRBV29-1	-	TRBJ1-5	SVGRDRGQPQH
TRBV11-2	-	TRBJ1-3	ASSFGQTGNTIY
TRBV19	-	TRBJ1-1	ASSYDRMGTEAF
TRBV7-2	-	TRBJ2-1	ASSLGLTPYNEQF
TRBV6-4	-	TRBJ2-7	ASSENGLSEQY
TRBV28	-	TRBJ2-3	ASTGGGLSTDTQY
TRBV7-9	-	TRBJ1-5	ASSRTGGDQPQH
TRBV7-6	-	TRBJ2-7	ASSVGTASSYEQY
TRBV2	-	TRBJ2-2	ASSELREAGELF
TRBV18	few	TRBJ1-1	ASSQSSVAEAF
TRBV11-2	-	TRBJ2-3	ASSTHTFTDTQY
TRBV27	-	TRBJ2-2	ASSFAGDINGELF
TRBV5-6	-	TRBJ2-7	ASSPPVGLSYEQY
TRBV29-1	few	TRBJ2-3	SVKTSGRTDTQY
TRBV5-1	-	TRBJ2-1	ASSLGGLHEQF
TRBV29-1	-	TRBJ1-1	SVGDSLNWNTEAF
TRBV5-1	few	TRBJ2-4	ASSGDTNIQY
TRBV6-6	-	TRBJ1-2	ASSYTLGQGYGYT
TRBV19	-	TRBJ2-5	ASSIVGNQETQY
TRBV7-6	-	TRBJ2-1	ASSLFAGVDNEQF
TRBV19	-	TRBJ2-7	ASSPTFSYEQY